The 24 T cell receptor beta chains below were found in one sample sequenced in a study of vaccination effects on CD4 cells after COVID-19. Their antigen targets remain unknown. Researchers isolated CD4+ T cells once about eleven days of culture had elapsed. Participants got two doses of BNT162b2 or mRNA-1273 vaccine. Data came from immunoSEQ multiplex PCR; TCRdb stores just in-frame clones and leaves some out. The sample holds 30,000 or so clones; 74% are singletons and the top ten take around 14%. Source: CD4+ T cells from PBMCs cultured without peptide, taken after COVID-19 vaccination. The source of these receptors is a human donor who received a COVID-19 vaccine.

The CDR3 loop reads CSASPSPGRGYTF. In nucleotides, the CDR3 is TGCAGTGCTAGTCCCAGCCCGGGGAGGGGCTACACCTTC. The V call is TRBV20-1, the J call TRBJ1-2, with D hard to call. V was pared by 3 bases and J by 8 bases, with 16 bases between. The CDR3 has 13 amino acids. Germline lookup yields CDR1 DFQATT and CDR2 SNEGSKA (reference sequence).

This clone was picked up one time. This chain links TRBV27 with TRBJ2-5; 7 positions agree with TRBD1. Losses at the gene ends were 6 bases for V and 5 bases for J; bases not matched to a gene: 6. There are 13 residues in the CDR3. CDR1 and CDR2 from the germline V gene are MNHEY and SMNVEV (reference sequence). CDR3 protein: CASSTRGIETQYF. The CDR3, as DNA: TGTGCCAGCAGCACCAGGGGGATCGAGACCCAGTACTTC.

The chain uses TRBV3-1 (or the pseudogene TRBV3-2) and TRBJ2-7; D not resolved. The germline gives CDR1 LGHDT, CDR2 YNNKEL (reference sequence). With 5 bases removed from V and 1 base from J, the gap between germline ends came to 0 bases. The CDR3 runs to 10 residues. The CDR3 DNA follows: TGTGCCAGCAGCTCCTACGAGCAGTACTTC. Translating it yields CASSSYEQYF.

This clone has a handful of counts. The chain couples TRBV19 to TRBJ2-1; TRBD1 is a possible D gene (6 bases). This CDR3 comprises 15 residues. The V and J ends lost 4 bases and 6 bases respectively, with 16 bases between them. The germline gives CDR1 LNHDA, CDR2 SQIVND (reference sequence). The CDR3 region is CASSRGRSIVNEQFF. The CDR3 DNA sequence: TGTGCCAGTAGTAGGGGGCGATCGATCGTCAATGAGCAGTTCTTC.

In this sample, this clone is medium-sized. The chain combines TRBV20-1 with TRBJ1-2, with D possibly matching TRBD1 (5 bases). Trimming pared 8 bases from V and 10 bases from J, leaving 8 bases between. This CDR3 region has 8 residues. The V gene's germline CDR1 is DFQATT and CDR2 SNEGSKA (reference sequence). The chain's CDR3 is CSSGDYTF. CDR3 DNA sequence: TGCAGTTCGGGGGACTACACCTTC.

V and J are TRBV4-1 and TRBJ1-4; D might be TRBD1 (5 bases). CDR3 size: 15 residues. The germline V gene encodes CDR1 MGHRA and CDR2 YSYEKL. Trimming pared 2 bases from V and 4 bases from J, leaving 11 bases between. The CDR3 DNA reads TGCGCCAGCAGCCAACCGGGGGGACTTAATGAAAAACTGTTTTTT. Its translation: CASSQPGGLNEKLFF.

V is TRBV6-6 and J is TRBJ1-6, with unresolved D. Trimming took off 6 bases at V and 10 bases at J, with 16 bases between the two ends. This CDR3 contains 14 residues. CDR1 is MNHNY, CDR2 SVGAGI, per germline (reference sequence). The chain's CDR3 is CASSPKRVGSPLHF. DNA of the CDR3: TGTGCCAGCAGCCCAAAAAGGGTAGGATCACCCCTCCACTTT.

There are a few counts of this clone. The CDR3 sequence is CASSRDITGELFF. The CDR3 nucleotides are TGTGCCAGCAGCCGGGACATCACCGGGGAGCTGTTTTTT. The genes are TRBV7-2 and TRBJ2-2; TRBD1 is a possible D gene (6 bases). This CDR3 has 13 residues. Trimming took 5 bases from V and 4 from J, leaving 8 bases between them. The V gene's germline CDR1 is SGHTA and CDR2 FQGNSA.

The chain carries TRBV11-2 and TRBJ1-1; TRBD1 is a possible D gene (5 bases). Per germline, CDR1 SGHAT and CDR2 FQNNGV. The CDR3 extends over 13 amino acids. V was cut by 3 bases and J by 6 bases, with 11 bases left in between. The CDR3 DNA reads as TGTGCCAGCAGCTTCCCGGGGGTCGCTGAAGCTTTCTTT. It specifies CASSFPGVAEAFF.

The V call is TRBV6-5, the J call TRBJ2-3, with a weak D call TRBD2 (6 bases). V dropped 8 bases and J dropped 4 bases, with 13 bases sitting between them. This CDR3 is built from 13 residues. Germline values: CDR1 MNHEY, CDR2 SVGAGI. The CDR3 sequence is CASGAGRADTQYF. The DNA of the CDR3 is TGTGCCAGCGGGGCGGGAAGGGCAGATACGCAGTATTTT.

The CDR3 loop is CASSPAGGGGMGNYGYTF. CDR3 nucleotides: TGTGCCAGCTCACCCGCCGGGGGTGGAGGCATGGGGAACTATGGCTACACCTTC. J is TRBJ1-2 and V is TRBV18, with D tentatively TRBD1 (5 bases). The CDR3 sequence is 18 residues long. The V and J ends lost 3 bases and 2 bases respectively, with 22 bases between them. CDR1 and CDR2 (germline): KGHSH, LQKENI.

This chain's CDR3 is CASSTGRAGEQYF. The CDR3 DNA reads as TGTGCCAGTAGTACGGGCCGAGCAGGGGAGCAGTACTTC. The chain is built from TRBV19 and TRBJ2-7; the D gene is possibly TRBD1 (5 bases). The CDR3 is made up of 13 amino acids. Trimming removed 4 bases from V and 7 bases from J, with 14 bases in between. Germline CDR1 and CDR2: LNHDA and SQIVND (reference sequence). The full variable domain, with the rest looked up from reference TRBV19 and TRBJ2-7, is DGGITQSPKYLFRKEGQNVTLSCEQNLNHDAMYWYRQDPGQGLRLIYYSQIVNDFQKGDIAEGYSVSREKKESFPLTVTSAQKNPTAFYLCASSTGRAGEQYFGPGTRLTVT.

The chain uses TRBV19 and TRBJ2-3, with TRBD1 identical over 7 bases. Trimming took 4 bases from V and 2 from J; bases not matched to a gene: 3. The CDR3 totals 14 residues. Germline V gives CDR1 LNHDA, CDR2 SQIVND (reference sequence). As DNA, the CDR3 is TGTGCCAGTAGTAACGACAGGGCCACAGATACGCAGTATTTT. Its protein is CASSNDRATDTQYF.

The J gene is TRBJ2-7, the V gene TRBV19; 8 nucleotides match TRBD1. Losses at the gene ends were 2 bases for V and 2 bases for J; bases not matched to a gene: 2. The CDR3 has 14 amino acids. Germline CDR1 reads LNHDA; CDR2 reads SQIVND (reference sequence). CDR3 sequence (DNA): TGTGCCAGTAGTATACCAGGGGGCGCCTACGAGCAGTACTTC. Its protein is CASSIPGGAYEQYF.

This clone was detected only once. CDR3 residues: CASSPRTGVTGELFF. CDR3 nucleotide sequence: TGTGCCAGCAGCCCCAGAACAGGGGTCACCGGGGAGCTGTTTTTT. The rearrangement joins TRBV11-2 to TRBJ2-2; 7 nucleotides agree with TRBD1. CDR1 is SGHAT and CDR2 is FQNNGV in the germline V gene. This CDR3 is built from 15 residues. V was pared by 5 bases and J by 4 bases, with 7 bases of the junction left unmatched.

This chain links TRBV12-5 with TRBJ2-1; D is unresolved. The CDR3 has 13 residues. Deletions cut 1 base from V and 4 bases from J, with 5 bases between. Germline CDR1 and CDR2: LGHNT and FRNRAP. CDR3 region: CASGLARYNEQFF. The CDR3, as DNA: TGTGCTAGTGGTTTGGCGAGATACAATGAGCAGTTCTTC.

The rearrangement uses TRBV7-3 and TRBJ1-2; D is perhaps TRBD1 (6 bases). CDR3 length equals 17 residues. The ends were cut back, 3 bases at V and 4 bases at J, with 21 bases in the middle. Germline lookup yields CDR1 SGHTA and CDR2 FQGTGA. CDR3 in amino acids: CASSFYRGALAPYGYTF. As DNA, the CDR3 is TGTGCCAGCAGCTTTTACCGGGGGGCCCTCGCCCCCTATGGCTACACCTTC.

This sequence joins TRBV5-6 and TRBJ2-4, with D possibly matching TRBD1 (6 bases). The V end was cut by 5 bases, the J end by 0 bases, with 18 bases between. The CDR3 totals 17 residues. Germline lookup yields CDR1 SGHDT and CDR2 YYEEEE. DNA of the CDR3: TGTGCCAGCAGTTCCGGACAGCCCCTACTAGCCAAAAACATTCAGTACTTC. Translation: CASSSGQPLLAKNIQYF.

This clone was seen more than once but under ten times. The chain recombines TRBV19 with TRBJ2-5; tentative D call: TRBD1 (5 bases). CDR1 is LNHDA and CDR2 is SQIVND in the germline V gene (reference sequence). Trimming removed 3 bases from V and 5 bases from J, with 13 bases in between. The CDR3 length is 14 residues. CDR3: CASSMGQALETQYF. The CDR3 region has the DNA TGTGCCAGTAGTATGGGGCAGGCCCTGGAGACCCAGTACTTC.

This clone was observed a handful of times. The chain employs TRBV2 and TRBJ1-6; 7 bases are a match to TRBD1. The CDR3 length is 14 residues. Germline assignment: CDR1 SNHLY and CDR2 FYNNEI. Trimming cost V 4 bases and J 6 bases; bases outside gene matches: 3. The CDR3 DNA sequence: TGTGCCAGCAGTGCGGGACAGTCTAATTCACCCCTCCACTTT. Its protein product is CASSAGQSNSPLHF. The complete variable domain, with remaining parts taken from reference TRBV2 and TRBJ1-6, reads EPEVTQTPSHQVTQMGQEVILRCVPISNHLYFYWYRQILGQKVEFLVSFYNNEISEKSEIFDDQFSVERPDGSNFTLKIRSTKLEDSAMYFCASSAGQSNSPLHFGNGTRLTVT.

The V call is TRBV28, the J call TRBJ2-1, with D maybe TRBD1 (6 bases). Trimming left V 2 bases short and J 9 bases short, with 20 bases between. The CDR3 runs 16 residues. CDR1 and CDR2 (germline): MDHEN, SYDVKM. CDR3 sequence reads: CASSLGGDTTSAEQFF. The CDR3 bases are TGTGCCAGCAGTTTAGGTGGGGACACGACCTCAGCTGAGCAGTTCTTC. Variable domain in full (rest from reference TRBV28 and TRBJ2-1): DVKVTQSSRYLVKRTGEKVFLECVQDMDHENMFWYRQDPGLGLRLIYFSYDVKMKEKGDIPEGYSVSREKKERFSLILESASTNQTSMYLCASSLGGDTTSAEQFFGPGTRLTVL.

This clone has more than one count but fewer than ten. The chain combines TRBV10-3 with TRBJ1-5, with TRBD1 as a possible D gene (6 bases). The V gene lost 5 bases and the J gene lost 2 bases, with 13 bases spanning the gap. Germline CDR1 reads ENHRY; CDR2 reads SYGVKD. The CDR3 is 15 amino acids. Written as DNA, the CDR3 is TGTGCCATCAGTACAGGGTTCGCAGGCAATCAGCCCCAGCATTTT. Its protein is CAISTGFAGNQPQHF.

J is TRBJ2-5 and V is TRBV7-2; D ambiguous. The CDR3 runs to 12 residues. V dropped 6 bases and J dropped 1 base, with 6 bases sitting between them. CDR1 and CDR2 (germline): SGHTA, FQGNSA. CDR3 in amino acids: CASSWGQETQYF. The CDR3 coding sequence is TGTGCCAGCAGTTGGGGCCAAGAGACCCAGTACTTC. The entire variable domain, with the rest obtained from reference TRBV7-2 and TRBJ2-5, is as follows: GAGVSQSPSNKVTEKGKDVELRCDPISGHTALYWYRQSLGQGLEFLIYFQGNSAPDKSGLPSDRFSAERTGGSVSTLTIQRTQQEDSAVYLCASSWGQETQYFGPGTRLLVL.

The chain couples TRBV7-8 to TRBJ2-5; 7 positions match TRBD1. The CDR3 totals 13 residues. V trimming: 4 bases; J trimming: 2 bases; junction bases outside the gene matches: 1. CDR1 is SGHVS and CDR2 is FQNEAQ in the germline V gene. The CDR3 bases are TGTGCCAGCAGCTCGGGACAGCAAGAGACCCAGTACTTC. Its translation: CASSSGQQETQYF.